A selection of T cell receptor beta chains follows, all from one sample in a study of regulatory T cells in long-lasting Graves disease. TCRdb itself ran the multiplex PCR reads through MiXCR, one entry per CDR3 protein. The data contain about 240,000 distinct CDR3 sequences, 20% to 25% of them seen just once; the ten biggest clones take up roughly 14%. The sequenced sample was peripheral blood mononuclear cells (PBMCs), obtained at new diagnosis, from a patient treated with antithyroid drugs. The receptors were sampled from a female donor with Graves disease. Both conserved end residues are part of each CDR3. Each record gives: J gene, clone size, V gene, D gene, CDR3 DNA, CDR3 protein. D genes are given only for firm matches. Size tells how often a clone was seen (once, few, many) or the class of an expanded clone, and some rows leave it out.

TRBJ2-5 | many | TRBV20-1 | TRBD2 | TGCAGTGCTAGCCCTAGCGGGGCGAACCAAGAGACCCAGTACTTC | CSASPSGANQETQYF
TRBJ2-1 | many | TRBV13 | TRBD2 | TGTGCCAGCAGCTTAATGACTAGCGGGAGACCTGAGCAGTTCTTC | CASSLMTSGRPEQFF
TRBJ1-2 | many | TRBV18 | . | TGTGCCAGCTCACCGGGACAAGACTATGGCTACACCTTC | CASSPGQDYGYTF
TRBJ2-2 | many | TRBV5-4 | . | TGTGCCAGCAGCTTGGCGACAGTCCGAAACACCGGGGAGCTGTTTTTT | CASSLATVRNTGELFF
TRBJ2-1 | many | TRBV20-1 | . | TGCAGTGCTAGAGTAGTGCCCGGCGATGAGCAGTTCTTC | CSARVVPGDEQFF
TRBJ2-3 | . | TRBV27 | . | TGTGCCAGCAGGTCCGATACGGGCCTGGGCACAGATACGCAGTATTTT | CASRSDTGLGTDTQYF
TRBJ2-7 | many | TRBV2 | . | TGTGCCAGCAGGGGGTCACAGATCTCCTACGAGCAGTACTTC | CASRGSQISYEQYF
TRBJ2-5 | . | TRBV5-5 | . | TGTGCCAGCAGGCCAGCGGGTCTAGGGACCCAGTACTTC | CASRPAGLGTQYF
TRBJ1-3 | . | TRBV14 | TRBD1 | TGTGCCAGCAGCCAAGTAGGGGGCGGAAACACCATATATTTT | CASSQVGGGNTIYF
TRBJ1-5 | . | TRBV6-1 | . | TGTGCCAGCATGATGGGGAACCTTTGGCCCCAGCATTTT | CASMMGNLWPQHF
TRBJ1-6 | many | TRBV10-3 | . | TGTGCCATCAGTGATGACAGAAATTCACCCCTCCACTTT | CAISDDRNSPLHF
TRBJ2-7 | many | TRBV28 | . | TGTGCCAGCAGTGACAGGCCCTACGAGCAGTACTTC | CASSDRPYEQYF
TRBJ1-5 | many | TRBV6-1 | TRBD1 | TGTGCCAGCAGTGAGGACAGGGAAGGATTTAATCAGCCCCAGCATTTT | CASSEDREGFNQPQHF
TRBJ2-7 | many | TRBV3-1 | . | TGTGCCAGCAGCCAAGAAGTGGGTCTGCGCGGGGGACACTACGAGCAGTACTTC | CASSQEVGLRGGHYEQYF
TRBJ1-1 | many | TRBV20-1 | . | TGCAGTGCCAGGGTGGGGGGGAACACTGAAGCTTTCTTT | CSARVGGNTEAFF
TRBJ1-5 | many | TRBV12-3/TRBV12-4 | . | TGTGCCAGCAGTTTAGCGCTCGGACAGCGGGTCAGCAATCAGCCCCAGCATTTT | CASSLALGQRVSNQPQHF
TRBJ1-5 | . | TRBV25-1 | TRBD1 | TGTGCCAGCAGTCAAGGGGGCATCCAGCCCCAGCATTTT | CASSQGGIQPQHF
TRBJ1-5 | many | TRBV2 | TRBD1 | TGTGCCAGCAGGTACCGACAGGGGAGCAATCAGCCCCAGCATTTT | CASRYRQGSNQPQHF
TRBJ2-5 | many | TRBV5-1 | TRBD2 | TGCGCCAGCAGCTTGGGTCCGGGAGGCGGAGAAGAGACCCAGTACTTC | CASSLGPGGGEETQYF
TRBJ1-6 | many | TRBV20-1 | . | TGCAGTGCTTCAGGGAGGTGGAATTCACCCCTCCACTTT | CSASGRWNSPLHF
TRBJ2-1 | . | TRBV28 | TRBD2 | TGTGCCAGCATTCAGACTAGCGGGAGGTTTTTGGATGAGCAGTTCTTC | CASIQTSGRFLDEQFF
TRBJ1-4 | many | TRBV18 | TRBD1 | TGTGCCAGCACGATCAGACAGGGGGCGAATGAAAAACTGTTTTTT | CASTIRQGANEKLFF
TRBJ2-3 | . | TRBV25-1 | . | TGTGCCAGCCAAAAAGGGGGAGCGGGCACAGATACGCAGTATTTT | CASQKGGAGTDTQYF
TRBJ2-7 | once | TRBV10-2 | TRBD2 | TGCGCCAGCATGCGGGGGGTATCCTACAATGAGCAGTACTTC | CASMRGVSYNEQYF
TRBJ2-3 | many | TRBV5-1 | . | TGTGCCAGCAGCTTCGGGGGCGGGAGACCAGATACGCAGTATTTT | CASSFGGGRPDTQYF
TRBJ2-7 | . | TRBV12-3/TRBV12-4 | TRBD2 | TGTGCCAGCGGTTTAGCGGGCCTTCTCCTAGGGCTGCAGTACTTC | CASGLAGLLLGLQYF
TRBJ2-3 | many | TRBV19 | . | TGTGCCAGTAATGACCGAGGAGATACGCAGTATTTT | CASNDRGDTQYF
TRBJ2-5 | many | TRBV3-1 | . | TGTGCCAGCAGCCAATACTCGGGAGAGACCCAGTACTTC | CASSQYSGETQYF
TRBJ2-3 | many | TRBV20-1 | . | TGCAGTGCTAGAGAGGGGGGGCGAGATACGCAGTATTTT | CSAREGGRDTQYF
TRBJ1-4 | many | TRBV5-1 | TRBD1 | TGCGCCAGCAGCTGGACAGGGGGACGAGAAAAACTGTTTTTT | CASSWTGGREKLFF
TRBJ1-1 | few | TRBV6-1 | TRBD1 | TGTGCCAGCAGTAAAGTAGGACAGGGTAACACTGAAGCTTTCTTT | CASSKVGQGNTEAFF
TRBJ2-2 | many | TRBV20-1 | . | TGCAGTGCTGTTAACACAGGGAACACCGGGGAGCTGTTTTTT | CSAVNTGNTGELFF
TRBJ1-1 | many | TRBV28 | . | TGTGCCAGCAGTTTTGGGGGAACGAACACTGAAGCTTTCTTT | CASSFGGTNTEAFF
TRBJ1-1 | few | TRBV4-3 | . | TGCGCCAGCAGCCAAGTGCGGAACACTGAAGCTTTCTTT | CASSQVRNTEAFF
TRBJ1-1 | many | TRBV5-8 | TRBD1 | TGTGCCAGCAGCGTGGACAGGGGGGACACTGAAGCTTTCTTT | CASSVDRGDTEAFF
TRBJ2-5 | many | TRBV9 | TRBD2 | TGTGCCAGCAGCCCACTAGCGGGGCATGCGACCCAGTACTTC | CASSPLAGHATQYF
TRBJ2-2 | few | TRBV6-5 | TRBD1 | TGTGCCAGCAGTTACAGGGGGCTGGGCGGGGAGCTGTTTTTT | CASSYRGLGGELFF
TRBJ1-6 | few | TRBV6-1 | . | TGTGCCAGCGGCAAGGACGGCTCCTATAATTCACCCCTCCACTTT | CASGKDGSYNSPLHF
TRBJ2-2 | many | TRBV20-1 | . | TGCAGTGCTAGGGGCAAACGCCTCGGGGAGCTGTTTTTT | CSARGKRLGELFF
TRBJ2-1 | many | TRBV29-1 | TRBD2 | TGCAGCGTTCTCAAGGATCGCAGACTAGCGGCTAATGAGCAGTTCTTC | CSVLKDRRLAANEQFF
TRBJ2-4 | many | TRBV7-2 | TRBD1 | TGTGCCAGCAGCTTAGCAGTGACAGGGTCGGTAAACATTCAGTACTTC | CASSLAVTGSVNIQYF
TRBJ1-1 | many | TRBV9 | TRBD1 | TGTGCCAGCAGCGTAGCCGCAGGGGGCAGAACTGAAGCTTTCTTT | CASSVAAGGRTEAFF
TRBJ2-1 | . | TRBV11-3 | . | TGTGCCAGCAGCTACCGAGGGGGGGCCTCCTACAATGAGCAGTTCTTC | CASSYRGGASYNEQFF
TRBJ1-3 | many | TRBV4-2 | . | TGTGCCAGCAGCCAAGGGACATCTGGAAACACCATATATTTT | CASSQGTSGNTIYF
TRBJ2-5 | many | TRBV7-8 | . | TGTGCCAGCAGACGAGACGGGGAGACCCAGTACTTC | CASRRDGETQYF
TRBJ2-7 | . | TRBV5-1 | . | TGCGCCAGCAGCTTGAGAGAGTTTTACGAGCAGTACTTC | CASSLREFYEQYF
TRBJ2-1 | . | TRBV5-8 | . | TGCGCCAGCAGCTCCGGGACACCCGAACGTGAGCAGTTCTTC | CASSSGTPEREQFF
TRBJ2-2 | . | TRBV19 | . | TGTGCCAGTAGTTATGCAGGGGACGGGGAGCTGTTTTTT | CASSYAGDGELFF
TRBJ2-2 | many | TRBV19 | TRBD1 | TGTGCCAGTAGTGTGGGACAGGGGGCGCACACCGGGGAGCTGTTTTTT | CASSVGQGAHTGELFF
TRBJ2-4 | many | TRBV7-8 | . | TGTGCCAGCAGCCCAACAGGTGTAAATGCCAAAAACATTCAGTACTTC | CASSPTGVNAKNIQYF
TRBJ2-7 | many | TRBV10-3 | TRBD1 | TGTGCCATCAGTGGTGGTTCCGGGACAGGGAGCCACGAGCAGTACTTC | CAISGGSGTGSHEQYF
TRBJ2-1 | . | TRBV7-9 | . | TGTGCCAGCAGCCTACACGGTCCTCTTGGCGATGAGCAGTTCTTC | CASSLHGPLGDEQFF
TRBJ1-5 | many | TRBV4-1 | . | TGCGCCAGCAGCCAAGATCGTGGTATTAGCAATCAGCCCCAGCATTTT | CASSQDRGISNQPQHF
TRBJ2-7 | many | TRBV3-1 | . | TGTGCCAGCAGCCACTGGACTATCCTTGGCTACGAGCAGTACTTC | CASSHWTILGYEQYF
TRBJ2-3 | medium-sized | TRBV7-2 | . | TGTGCCAGCTCACCGGGCACTAGCACAGATACGCAGTATTTT | CASSPGTSTDTQYF